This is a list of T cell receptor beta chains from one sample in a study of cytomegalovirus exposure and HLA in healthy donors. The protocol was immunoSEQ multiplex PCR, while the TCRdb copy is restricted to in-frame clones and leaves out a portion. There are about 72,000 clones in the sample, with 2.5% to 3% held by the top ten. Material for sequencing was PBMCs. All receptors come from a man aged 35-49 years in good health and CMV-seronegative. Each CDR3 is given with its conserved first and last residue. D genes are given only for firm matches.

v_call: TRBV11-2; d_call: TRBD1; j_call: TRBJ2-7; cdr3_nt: TGTGCCAGCAGCACGACAGGGGCCTACTACGAGCAGTACTTC; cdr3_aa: CASSTTGAYYEQYF
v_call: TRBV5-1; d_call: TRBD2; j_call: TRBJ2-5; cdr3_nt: TGCGCCAGCAGGGATCGGGGGGGGTCTGGAGAGACCCAGTACTTC; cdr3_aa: CASRDRGGSGETQYF
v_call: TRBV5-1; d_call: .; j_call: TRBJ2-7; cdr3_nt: TGCGCCAGCAGCAGCGGGACAGGCTCCTACGAGCAGTACTTC; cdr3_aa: CASSSGTGSYEQYF
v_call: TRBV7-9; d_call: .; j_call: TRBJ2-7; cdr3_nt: TGTGCCAGCAGCCCCACGTCAGGGTCCTACGAGCAGTACTTC; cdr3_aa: CASSPTSGSYEQYF
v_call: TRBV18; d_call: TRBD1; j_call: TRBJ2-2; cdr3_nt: TGTGCCAGCTCACCACACCCGGGACAGGCGAACACCGGGGAGCTGTTTTTT; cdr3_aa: CASSPHPGQANTGELFF
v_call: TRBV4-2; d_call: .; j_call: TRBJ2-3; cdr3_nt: TGTGCCAGCAGCCAAAGGGACGGGGGAGGCACAGATACGCAGTATTTT; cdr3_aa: CASSQRDGGGTDTQYF
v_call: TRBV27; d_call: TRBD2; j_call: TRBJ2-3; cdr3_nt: TGTGCCAGCAGCTTTAGCGGGGCAGATACGCAGTATTTT; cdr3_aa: CASSFSGADTQYF
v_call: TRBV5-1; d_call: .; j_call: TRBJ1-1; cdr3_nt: TGCGCCAGCAGCTTGTCCGCGGGCCCTGAAGCTTTCTTT; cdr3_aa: CASSLSAGPEAFF
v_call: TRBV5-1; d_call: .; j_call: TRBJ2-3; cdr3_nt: TGCGCCAGCAGCTTAGGGGGACGGGATACGCAGTATTTT; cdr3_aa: CASSLGGRDTQYF
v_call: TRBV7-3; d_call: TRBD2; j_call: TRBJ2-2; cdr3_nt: TGTGCCAGCAGCCCGCCGGGACTAGCGAACACCGGGGAGCTGTTTTTT; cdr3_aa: CASSPPGLANTGELFF
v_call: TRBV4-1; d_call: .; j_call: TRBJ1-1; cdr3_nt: TGCGCCAGCAGCCAAGAGCGGCGGGAGAACACTGAAGCTTTCTTT; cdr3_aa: CASSQERRENTEAFF